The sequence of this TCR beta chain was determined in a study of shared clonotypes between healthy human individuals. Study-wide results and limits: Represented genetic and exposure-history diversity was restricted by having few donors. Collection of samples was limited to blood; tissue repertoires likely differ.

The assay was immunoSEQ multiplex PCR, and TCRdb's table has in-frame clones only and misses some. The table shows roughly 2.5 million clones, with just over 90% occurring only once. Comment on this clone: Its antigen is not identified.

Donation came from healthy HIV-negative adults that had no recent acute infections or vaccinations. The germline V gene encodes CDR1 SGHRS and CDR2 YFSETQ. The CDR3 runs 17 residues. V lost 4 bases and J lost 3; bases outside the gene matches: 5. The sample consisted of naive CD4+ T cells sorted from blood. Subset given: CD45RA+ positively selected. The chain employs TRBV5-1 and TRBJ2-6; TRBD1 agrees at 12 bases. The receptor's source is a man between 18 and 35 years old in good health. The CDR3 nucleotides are TGCGCCAGCAGCCCCGGGACAGGGGGCCTTGGGGCCAACGTCCTGACTTTC. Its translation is CASSPGTGGLGANVLTF. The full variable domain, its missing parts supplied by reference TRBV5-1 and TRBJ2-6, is KAGVTQTPRYLIKTRGQQVTLSCSPISGHRSVSWYQQTPGQGLQFLFEYFSETQRNKGNFPGRFSGRQFSNSRSEMNVSTLELGDSALYLCASSPGTGGLGANVLTFGAGSRLTVL.